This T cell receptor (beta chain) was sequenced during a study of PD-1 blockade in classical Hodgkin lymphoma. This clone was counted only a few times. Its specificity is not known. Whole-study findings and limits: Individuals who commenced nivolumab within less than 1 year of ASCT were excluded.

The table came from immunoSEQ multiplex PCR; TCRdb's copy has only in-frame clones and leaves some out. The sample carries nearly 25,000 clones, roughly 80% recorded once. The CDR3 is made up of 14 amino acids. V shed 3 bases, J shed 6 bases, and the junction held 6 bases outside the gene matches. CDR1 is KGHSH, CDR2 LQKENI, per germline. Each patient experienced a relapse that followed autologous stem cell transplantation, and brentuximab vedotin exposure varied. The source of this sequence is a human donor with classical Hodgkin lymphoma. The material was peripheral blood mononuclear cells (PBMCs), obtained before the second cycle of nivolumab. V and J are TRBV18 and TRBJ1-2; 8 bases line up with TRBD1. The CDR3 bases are TGTGCCAGCTCACCCACAGGGGGTGTCGATGGCTACACCTTC. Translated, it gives CASSPTGGVDGYTF.